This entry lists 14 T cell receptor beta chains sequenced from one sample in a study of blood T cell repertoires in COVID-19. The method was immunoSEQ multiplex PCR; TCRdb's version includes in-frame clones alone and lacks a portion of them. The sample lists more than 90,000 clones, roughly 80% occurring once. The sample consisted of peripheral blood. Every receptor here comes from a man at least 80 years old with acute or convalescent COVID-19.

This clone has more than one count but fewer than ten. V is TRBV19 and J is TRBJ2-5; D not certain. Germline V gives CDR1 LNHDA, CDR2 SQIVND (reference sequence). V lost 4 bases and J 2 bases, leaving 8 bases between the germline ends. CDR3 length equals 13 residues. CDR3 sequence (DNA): TGTGCCAGTAGTACCACAACGCAAGAGACCCAGTACTTC. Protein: CASSTTTQETQYF.

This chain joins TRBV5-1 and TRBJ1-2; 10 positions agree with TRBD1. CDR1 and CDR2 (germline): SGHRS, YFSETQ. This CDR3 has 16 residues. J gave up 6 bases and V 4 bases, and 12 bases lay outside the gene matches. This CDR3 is CASSAYSAGTGDGYTF. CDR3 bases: TGCGCCAGCAGCGCGTATTCTGCCGGGACAGGGGATGGCTACACCTTC.

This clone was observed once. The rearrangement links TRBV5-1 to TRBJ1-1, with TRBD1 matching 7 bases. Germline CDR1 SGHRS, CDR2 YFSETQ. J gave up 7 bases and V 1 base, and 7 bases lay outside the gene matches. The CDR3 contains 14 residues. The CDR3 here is CASSLWAQGGEAFF. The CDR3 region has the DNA TGCGCCAGCAGCTTGTGGGCCCAGGGGGGTGAAGCTTTCTTT.

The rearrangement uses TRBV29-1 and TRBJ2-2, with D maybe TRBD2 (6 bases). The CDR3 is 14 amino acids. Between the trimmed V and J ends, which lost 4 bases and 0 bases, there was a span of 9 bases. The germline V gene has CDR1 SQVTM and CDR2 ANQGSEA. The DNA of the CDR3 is TGCAGCGTTGTGGCTAGCGCGAACACCGGGGAGCTGTTTTTT. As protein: CSVVASANTGELFF.

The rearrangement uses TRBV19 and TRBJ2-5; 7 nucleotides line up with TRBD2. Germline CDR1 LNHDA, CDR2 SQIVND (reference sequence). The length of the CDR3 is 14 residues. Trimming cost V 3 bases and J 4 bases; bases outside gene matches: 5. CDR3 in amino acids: CASSINSGGETQYF. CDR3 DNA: TGTGCCAGTAGTATCAATTCGGGGGGAGAGACCCAGTACTTC.

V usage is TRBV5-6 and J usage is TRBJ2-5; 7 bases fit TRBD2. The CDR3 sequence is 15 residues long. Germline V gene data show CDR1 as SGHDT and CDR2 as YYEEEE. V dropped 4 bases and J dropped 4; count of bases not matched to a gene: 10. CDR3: CASSRGGTWGETQYF. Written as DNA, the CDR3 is TGTGCCAGCAGCCGGGGAGGGACGTGGGGAGAGACCCAGTACTTC.

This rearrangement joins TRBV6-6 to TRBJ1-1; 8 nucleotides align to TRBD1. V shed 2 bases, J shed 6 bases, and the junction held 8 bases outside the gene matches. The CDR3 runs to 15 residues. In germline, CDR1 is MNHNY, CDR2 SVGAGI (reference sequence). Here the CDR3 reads CASSYAQGANAEAFF. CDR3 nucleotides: TGTGCCAGCAGTTACGCCCAGGGGGCTAACGCTGAAGCTTTCTTT.

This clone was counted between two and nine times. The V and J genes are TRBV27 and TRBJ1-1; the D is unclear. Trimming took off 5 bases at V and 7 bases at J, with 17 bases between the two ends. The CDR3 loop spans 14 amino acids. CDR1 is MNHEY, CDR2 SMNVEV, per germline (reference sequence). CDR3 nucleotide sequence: TGTGCCAGCAGTCGCGGCAGCCTAACTTTTGAAGCTTTCTTT. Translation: CASSRGSLTFEAFF.

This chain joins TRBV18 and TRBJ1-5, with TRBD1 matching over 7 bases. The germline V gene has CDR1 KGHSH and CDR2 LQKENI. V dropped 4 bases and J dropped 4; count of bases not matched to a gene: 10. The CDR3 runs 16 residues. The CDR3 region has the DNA TGTGCCAGCTCACAGGGGGCCGCCCTTTTAAATCAGCCCCAGCATTTT. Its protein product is CASSQGAALLNQPQHF.

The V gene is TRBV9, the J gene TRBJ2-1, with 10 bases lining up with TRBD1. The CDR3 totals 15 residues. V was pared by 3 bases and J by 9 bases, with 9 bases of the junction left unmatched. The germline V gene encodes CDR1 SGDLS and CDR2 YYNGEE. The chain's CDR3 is CASSAAGQGWGEQFF. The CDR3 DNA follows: TGTGCCAGCAGCGCAGCGGGACAGGGGTGGGGTGAGCAGTTCTTC.

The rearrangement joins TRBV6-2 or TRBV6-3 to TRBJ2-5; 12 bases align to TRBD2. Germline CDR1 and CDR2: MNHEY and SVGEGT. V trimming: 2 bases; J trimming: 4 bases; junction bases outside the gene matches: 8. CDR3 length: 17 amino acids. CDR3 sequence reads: CASSYPLGLAGIETQYF. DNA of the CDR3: TGTGCCAGCAGTTACCCGCTTGGACTAGCGGGAATAGAGACCCAGTACTTC.

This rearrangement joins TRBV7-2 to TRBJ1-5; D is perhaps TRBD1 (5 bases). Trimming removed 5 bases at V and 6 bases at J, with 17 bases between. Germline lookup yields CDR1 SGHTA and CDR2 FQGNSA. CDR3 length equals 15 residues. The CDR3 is CASSHMGGVGQPQHF. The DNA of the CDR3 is TGTGCCAGCAGCCACATGGGGGGGGTTGGTCAGCCCCAGCATTTT.

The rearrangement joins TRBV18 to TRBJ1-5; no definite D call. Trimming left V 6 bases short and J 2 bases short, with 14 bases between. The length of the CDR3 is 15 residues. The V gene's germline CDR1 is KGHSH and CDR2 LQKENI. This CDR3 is CASSLDLSGNQPQHF. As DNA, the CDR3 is TGTGCCAGCTCCCTGGATTTGAGCGGCAATCAGCCCCAGCATTTT. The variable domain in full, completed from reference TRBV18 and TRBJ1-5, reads NAGVMQNPRHLVRRRGQEARLRCSPMKGHSHVYWYRQLPEEGLKFMVYLQKENIIDESGMPKERFSAEFPKEGPSILRIQQVVRGDSAAYFCASSLDLSGNQPQHFGDGTRLSIL.

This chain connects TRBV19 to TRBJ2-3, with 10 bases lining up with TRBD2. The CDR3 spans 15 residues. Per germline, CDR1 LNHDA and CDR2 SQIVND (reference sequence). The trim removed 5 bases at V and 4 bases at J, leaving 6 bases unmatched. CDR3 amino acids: CASSAASGSSDTQYF. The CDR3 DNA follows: TGTGCCAGTAGTGCGGCTAGCGGGAGTTCAGATACGCAGTATTTT. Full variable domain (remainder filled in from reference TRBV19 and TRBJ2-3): DGGITQSPKYLFRKEGQNVTLSCEQNLNHDAMYWYRQDPGQGLRLIYYSQIVNDFQKGDIAEGYSVSREKKESFPLTVTSAQKNPTAFYLCASSAASGSSDTQYFGPGTRLTVL.